This T cell receptor beta chain was obtained from a study of T-cell reconstitution after alpha-beta-depleted transplantation in children. Study outcomes and limitations: T-cell numbers and diversity, one year after transplant, stemmed largely from T cells that were newly produced. About two months after transplant, alpha-beta T cells reportedly came from several hundred expanded graft clones. Where some patients showed high TCRbeta diversity at day 60, it came from recipient T cells and thymic progenitors that had survived.

It was with unique molecular identifiers that the TCRbeta library was prepared. TCRdb fed the PCR reads into MiXCR, producing one record per CDR3 protein. Among around 29,000 distinct CDR3 sequences, about 6.3% were seen once, and the ten largest hold around 7%. Trimming cost V 5 bases and J 0 bases, with 14 bases left between them. The germline V gene encodes CDR1 DFQATT and CDR2 SNEGSKA (reference sequence). The CDR3 spans 15 residues. This clonotype appeared many times. Its matching antigen is unknown. The TCR was taken from a male patient aged 5 to 17 who had a stem cell transplant for acute myeloid leukemia, so the T cells may come from the graft donor. V and J are TRBV20-1 and TRBJ2-4; the D gene is possibly TRBD1 (6 bases). The sample consisted of PBMCs, mostly from graft donor cells, taken 180 days after TCRalphabeta/CD19-depleted stem cell transplant. Here the CDR3 reads CSASGQGLAKNIQYF. CDR3 DNA: TGCAGTGCTTCCGGTCAGGGGCTAGCCAAAAACATTCAGTACTTC.